This passage covers 15 T cell receptor beta chains from one sample sequenced in a study of T-cell memory formation after mild COVID-19 (dated by TCRdb to about 2021). Libraries were built with 5' RACE. The run used an Illumina NovaSeq 6000. TCRdb cleaned the public reads at Q25 with fastp, built clones with MiXCR and kept in-frame beta chains. For every CDR3 protein sequence, its rows merge into one entry that carries the most common genes and DNA. In this sample the table shows 350,000 or so distinct CDR3 sequences, 20% to 25% of which occur a single time. The ten largest clones capture 21% of the sample. The sample comprised PBMCs or a T cell subset sorted from them (not recorded which). The source of these receptors is a young man who had mild COVID-19 (a few samples of this study predate the infection). The sample titles of this study are shuffled in the database, so cell type and time point are left out; the donor was told from shared clones.

V and J are TRBV12-3 or TRBV12-4 and TRBJ2-2; 8 bases are shared with TRBD1. With 7 bases clipped from V and 6 bases from J, the junction kept 13 bases outside the gene matches. The CDR3 is 16 residues long. The CDR3, as DNA: TGTGCCAGCACCCTAAACAGGGGGAGGAGAGCCGGGGAGCTGTTTTTT. Its translation is CASTLNRGRRAGELFF.

V and J are TRBV7-2 and TRBJ1-2; possible D gene TRBD1, 5 bases. Trimming pared 5 bases from V and 8 bases from J, leaving 12 bases between. There are 12 residues in the CDR3. Germline lookup yields CDR1 SGHTA and CDR2 FQGNSA. CDR3 region: CASSPTWGGYTF. Written as DNA, the CDR3 is TGTGCCAGCAGCCCCACGTGGGGCGGCTACACCTTC.

The chain carries TRBV15 and TRBJ1-5; D unclear. Between the trimmed V and J ends, which lost 1 base and 1 base, there was a span of 11 bases. Germline values: CDR1 LNHNV, CDR2 YYDKDF (reference sequence). This CDR3 has 16 residues. CDR3 sequence: CATSRAGLRSNQPQHF. The CDR3, as DNA: TGTGCCACCAGCAGAGCTGGGTTGAGGAGCAATCAGCCCCAGCATTTT.

The chain employs TRBV9 and TRBJ1-2; 11 nucleotides align to TRBD1. The CDR3 has 16 residues. Trimming at V came to 4 bases and at J to 5 bases, leaving 10 bases not matched to a gene. From germline, CDR1 is SGDLS and CDR2 YYNGEE. As DNA, the CDR3 is TGTGCCAGCAGCCTCACCGGACAGGGGGCTAGGTATGGCTACACCTTC. Translating it yields CASSLTGQGARYGYTF.

This clonotype was seen more than once but under ten times. This chain joins TRBV7-2 and TRBJ1-1, with D possibly matching TRBD1 (5 bases). Germline V gene data show CDR1 as SGHTA and CDR2 as FQGNSA. The V and J ends lost 1 base and 0 bases respectively, with 12 bases between them. The CDR3 has 16 amino acids. CDR3 amino acids: CASSLGTTVMNTEAFF. DNA of the CDR3: TGTGCCAGCAGCTTAGGTACGACAGTTATGAACACTGAAGCTTTCTTT.

V is TRBV5-1 and J is TRBJ2-3, with D perhaps matching TRBD1 or TRBD2 (6 bases each). V shed 4 bases and J shed 6 bases, with 21 bases lying between them. The CDR3 sequence is 16 residues long. Germline V CDR1 and CDR2: SGHRS, YFSETQ. In DNA form, the CDR3 reads TGCGCCAGCAGCCCCGGTGGGGGGCGTGGGACCGATACGCAGTATTTT. Its protein product is CASSPGGGRGTDTQYF. Combining the CDR3 with reference TRBV5-1 and TRBJ2-3 gives the whole variable domain KAGVTQTPRYLIKTRGQQVTLSCSPISGHRSVSWYQQTPGQGLQFLFEYFSETQRNKGNFPGRFSGRQFSNSRSEMNVSTLELGDSALYLCASSPGGGRGTDTQYFGPGTRLTVL.

This clonotype has just a few counts. The CDR3 is CASSLAGRGDIQETQYF. CDR3 nucleotide sequence: TGTGCCAGCAGCTTAGCCGGCCGTGGGGACATACAAGAGACCCAGTACTTC. This chain links TRBV7-2 with TRBJ2-5; weak D call: TRBD1 (6 bases). The CDR3 has 17 amino acids. V was clipped by 0 bases and J by 2 bases, with 16 bases between them. Germline V gene sequence: CDR1 SGHTA, CDR2 FQGNSA.

This clonotype has more than one count but fewer than ten. The gene calls are TRBV5-1 and TRBJ1-2; a weak D match, TRBD1 (5 bases). V gave up 3 bases and J gave up 6 bases, with 15 bases separating them. This CDR3 has 14 amino acids. From germline, CDR1 is SGHRS and CDR2 YFSETQ. The CDR3 protein is CASSSADLGHGYTF. In DNA form, the CDR3 reads TGCGCCAGCAGCTCAGCCGACTTGGGGCATGGCTACACCTTC.

The rearrangement links TRBV18 to TRBJ2-7; 9 nucleotides agree with TRBD1. J gave up 6 bases and V 4 bases, and 1 base lay outside the gene matches. The CDR3 runs 12 residues. CDR1 KGHSH and CDR2 LQKENI come from the germline V gene. CDR3 coding DNA: TGTGCCAGCTCACAGACAGGGGGCGAGCAGTACGTC. Translating gives CASSQTGGEQYV.

This chain uses TRBV5-1 with TRBJ2-3, with 10 bases aligning to TRBD2. Looked up from germline, CDR1 is SGHRS and CDR2 is YFSETQ. V lost 0 bases and J lost 0; bases outside the gene matches: 7. CDR3 size: 18 residues. The CDR3 loop reads CASSLAGPSGGSTDTQYF. CDR3 DNA: TGCGCCAGCAGCTTGGCCGGGCCTAGCGGGGGTAGCACAGATACGCAGTATTTT.

This clonotype has only a few counts. The V gene is TRBV4-3, the J gene TRBJ2-7; possible D gene TRBD2, 5 bases. The CDR3 has 16 amino acids. V shed 0 bases and J shed 3 bases, with 15 bases lying between them. In germline, CDR1 is LGHNA, CDR2 YSLEER. CDR3 in DNA: TGCGCCAGCAGCCAAGATCCGAGGGCGCGGAACTACGAGCAGTACGTC. Residues: CASSQDPRARNYEQYV.

This chain uses TRBV4-3 with TRBJ2-1; D not certain. Germline loops: CDR1 LGHNA, CDR2 YSLEER. V was trimmed by 4 bases and J by 7 bases, leaving 14 bases between them. The CDR3 has 14 residues. The CDR3 spells CASSLEARVNEQFF. CDR3 coding DNA: TGCGCCAGCAGCCTTGAGGCAAGGGTGAATGAGCAGTTCTTC.

A few counts support this clonotype. This chain uses TRBV5-1 with TRBJ1-1; 7 bases align to TRBD1. Germline trimming cut 7 bases from V and 0 bases from J; bases unmatched to any gene: 9. Germline assignment: CDR1 SGHRS and CDR2 YFSETQ. CDR3 length: 15 amino acids. CDR3 in amino acids: CASYPSQGMNTEAFF. CDR3 in DNA: TGCGCCAGCTACCCTTCACAGGGGATGAACACTGAAGCTTTCTTT.

V gene TRBV7-2 combines with J gene TRBJ2-2, with TRBD1 matching over 8 bases. Trimming removed 3 bases from V and 8 bases from J; junction bases left unmatched: 11. Germline V gene sequence: CDR1 SGHTA, CDR2 FQGNSA. The CDR3 covers 16 residues. The DNA of the CDR3 is TGTGCCAGCAGCTTCCTCTCGGGGACAGGCGAGGGGGAGCTGTTTTTT. Protein product: CASSFLSGTGEGELFF. The full variable domain, with the rest looked up from reference TRBV7-2 and TRBJ2-2, is GAGVSQSPSNKVTEKGKDVELRCDPISGHTALYWYRQSLGQGLEFLIYFQGNSAPDKSGLPSDRFSAERTGGSVSTLTIQRTQQEDSAVYLCASSFLSGTGEGELFFGEGSRLTVL.

This clonotype was seen only a few times. This chain connects TRBV5-6 to TRBJ1-1; D might be TRBD1 (5 bases). Per germline, CDR1 SGHDT and CDR2 YYEEEE. The V end lost 7 bases, the J end lost 3 bases, and 13 bases lay between the germline ends. The CDR3 extends over 13 amino acids. CDR3 coding DNA: TGTGCCAGCGGTCAGGGCGGCGACACTGAAGCTTTCTTT. Translated, it gives CASGQGGDTEAFF.